Below, one TCR beta chain is given with its context. What it recognizes is unknown. This sample was taken from a study of T-cell reconstitution after alpha-beta-depleted transplantation in children. Study-wide results and caveats: Reportedly, alpha-beta T cells present about two months post-transplant originated from several hundred expanded clones of graft origin.

Unique molecular identifiers featured in how the TCRbeta library was prepared. TCRdb re-called the PCR reads through MiXCR, storing one row per CDR3 protein. This sample has 700,000 to 950,000 distinct CDR3 sequences, with 16% found just once. This clonotype originated in a male patient between 10 and 17 years old who had a stem cell transplant for acute lymphoblastic leukemia, so the T cells may come from the graft donor. The sample in question was PBMCs, mostly from graft donor cells, obtained 360 days after TCRalphabeta/CD19-depleted stem cell transplant.

This chain's CDR3 is CASSRQTNEKLFF. CDR3 DNA sequence: TGCGCCAGCAGCCGGCAGACTAATGAAAAACTGTTTTTT. The chain uses TRBV10-2 and TRBJ1-4; D is unclear. V lost 6 bases and J lost 2, with 7 bases in between. The CDR3 contains 13 residues. Germline CDR1 WSHSY, CDR2 SAAADI.